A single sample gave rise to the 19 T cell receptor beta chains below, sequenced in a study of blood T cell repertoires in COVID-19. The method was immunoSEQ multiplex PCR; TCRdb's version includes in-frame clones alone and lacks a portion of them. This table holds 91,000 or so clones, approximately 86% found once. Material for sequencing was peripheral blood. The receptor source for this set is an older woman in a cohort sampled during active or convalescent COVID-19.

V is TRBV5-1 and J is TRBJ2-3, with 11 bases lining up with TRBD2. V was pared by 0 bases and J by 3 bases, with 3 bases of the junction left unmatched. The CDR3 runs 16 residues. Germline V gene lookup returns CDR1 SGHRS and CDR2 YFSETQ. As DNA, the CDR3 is TGCGCCAGCAGCTTGGCCCTAGCGGGAGGTACAGATACGCAGTATTTT. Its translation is CASSLALAGGTDTQYF.

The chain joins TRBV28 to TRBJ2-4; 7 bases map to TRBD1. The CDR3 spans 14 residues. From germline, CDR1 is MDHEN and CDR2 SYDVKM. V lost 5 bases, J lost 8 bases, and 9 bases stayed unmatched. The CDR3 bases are TGTGCCAGCAGTCGCCGTGACAGGGTTGACATTCAGTACTTC. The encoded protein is CASSRRDRVDIQYF.

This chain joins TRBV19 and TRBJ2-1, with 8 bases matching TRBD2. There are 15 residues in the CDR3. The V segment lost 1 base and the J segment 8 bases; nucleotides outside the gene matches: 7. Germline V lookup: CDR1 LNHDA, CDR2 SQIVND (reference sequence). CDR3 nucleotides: TGTGCCAGTAGTATAGGAGGGCGGGGGGAGTATGAGCAGTTCTTC. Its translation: CASSIGGRGEYEQFF.

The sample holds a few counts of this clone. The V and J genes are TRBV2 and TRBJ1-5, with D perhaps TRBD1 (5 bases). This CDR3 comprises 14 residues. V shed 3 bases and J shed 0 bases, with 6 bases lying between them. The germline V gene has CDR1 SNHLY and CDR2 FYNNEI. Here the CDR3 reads CASSDRASNQPQHF. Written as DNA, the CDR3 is TGTGCCAGCAGTGACAGGGCTAGCAATCAGCCCCAGCATTTT.

The CDR3 DNA follows: TGCGCCAGCAGCCCCAGCGAGGTGGCCTCCTACAATGAGCAGTTCTTC. It specifies CASSPSEVASYNEQFF. The V and J genes are TRBV5-1 and TRBJ2-1; D call uncertain. CDR3 length equals 16 residues. V lost 4 bases and J 0 bases, leaving 14 bases between the germline ends. Germline CDR1 and CDR2: SGHRS and YFSETQ.

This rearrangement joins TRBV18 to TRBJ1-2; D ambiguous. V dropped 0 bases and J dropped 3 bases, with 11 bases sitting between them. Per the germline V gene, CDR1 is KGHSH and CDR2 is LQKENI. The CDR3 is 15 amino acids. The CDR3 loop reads CASSPPRVRDYGYTF. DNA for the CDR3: TGTGCCAGCTCACCACCAAGGGTGAGGGACTATGGCTACACCTTC.

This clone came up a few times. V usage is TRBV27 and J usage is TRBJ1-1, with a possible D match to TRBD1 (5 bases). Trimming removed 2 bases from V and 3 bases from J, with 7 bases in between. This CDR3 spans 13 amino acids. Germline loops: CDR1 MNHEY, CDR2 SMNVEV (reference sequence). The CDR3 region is CASSLRGYTEAFF. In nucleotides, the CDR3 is TGTGCCAGCAGTTTAAGGGGTTACACTGAAGCTTTCTTT.

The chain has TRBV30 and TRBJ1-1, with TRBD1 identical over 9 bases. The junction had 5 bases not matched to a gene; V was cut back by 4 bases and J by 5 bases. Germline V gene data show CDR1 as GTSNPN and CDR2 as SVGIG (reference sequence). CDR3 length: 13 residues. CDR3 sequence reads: CAWTGTGWTEAFF. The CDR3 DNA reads TGTGCCTGGACCGGGACAGGGTGGACTGAAGCTTTCTTT.

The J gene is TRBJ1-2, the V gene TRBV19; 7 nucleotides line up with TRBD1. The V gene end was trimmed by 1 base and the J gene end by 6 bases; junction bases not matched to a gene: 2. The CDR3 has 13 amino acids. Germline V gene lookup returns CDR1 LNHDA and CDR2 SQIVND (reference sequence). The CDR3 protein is CASSIAGTDGYTF. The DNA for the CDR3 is TGTGCCAGTAGTATAGCCGGGACAGATGGCTACACCTTC.

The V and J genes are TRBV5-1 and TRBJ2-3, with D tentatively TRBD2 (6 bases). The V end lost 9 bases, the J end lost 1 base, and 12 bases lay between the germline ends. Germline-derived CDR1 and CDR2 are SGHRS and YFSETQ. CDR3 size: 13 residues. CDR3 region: CATSEGRTDTQYF. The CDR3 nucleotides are TGCGCCACCTCGGAGGGCCGCACAGATACGCAGTATTTT.

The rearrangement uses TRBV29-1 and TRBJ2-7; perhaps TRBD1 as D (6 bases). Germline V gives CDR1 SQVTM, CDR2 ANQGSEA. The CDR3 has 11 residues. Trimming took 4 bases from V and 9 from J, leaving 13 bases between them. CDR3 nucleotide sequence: TGCAGCGTTGGGGAGACAGGAAGGCAGTACTTC. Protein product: CSVGETGRQYF.

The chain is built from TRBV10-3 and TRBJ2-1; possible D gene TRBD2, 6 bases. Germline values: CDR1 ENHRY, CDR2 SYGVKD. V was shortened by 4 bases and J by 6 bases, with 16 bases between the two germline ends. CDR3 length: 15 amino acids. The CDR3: CAISAPTSLLNEQFF. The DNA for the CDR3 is TGTGCCATCAGTGCCCCGACTAGTCTCCTCAATGAGCAGTTCTTC.

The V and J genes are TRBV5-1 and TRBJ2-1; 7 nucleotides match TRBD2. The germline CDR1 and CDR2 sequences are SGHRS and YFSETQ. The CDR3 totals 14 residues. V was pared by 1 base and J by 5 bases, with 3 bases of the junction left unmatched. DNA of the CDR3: TGCGCCAGCAGCTTGTTGGGGACTAACAATGAGCAGTTCTTC. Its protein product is CASSLLGTNNEQFF.

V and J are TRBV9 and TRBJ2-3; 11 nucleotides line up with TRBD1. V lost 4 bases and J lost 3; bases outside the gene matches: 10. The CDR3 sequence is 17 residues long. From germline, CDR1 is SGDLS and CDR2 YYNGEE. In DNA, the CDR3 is TGTGCCAGCAGCCCCGAGGGGACAGGGGGACCTACAGATACGCAGTATTTT. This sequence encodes CASSPEGTGGPTDTQYF.

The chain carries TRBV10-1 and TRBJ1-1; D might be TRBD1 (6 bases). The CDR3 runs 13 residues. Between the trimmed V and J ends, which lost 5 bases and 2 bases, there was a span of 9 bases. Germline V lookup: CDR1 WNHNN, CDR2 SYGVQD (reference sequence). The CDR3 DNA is TGCGCCAGCAGTCCACAGGGTAACACTGAAGCTTTCTTT. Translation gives CASSPQGNTEAFF.

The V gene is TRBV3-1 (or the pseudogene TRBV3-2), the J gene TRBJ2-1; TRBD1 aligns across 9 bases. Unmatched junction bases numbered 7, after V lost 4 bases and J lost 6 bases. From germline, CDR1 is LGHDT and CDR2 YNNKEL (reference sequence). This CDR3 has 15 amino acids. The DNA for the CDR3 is TGTGCCAGCAGCCCCACAGGGGGCCTTTCCAATGAGCAGTTCTTC. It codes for CASSPTGGLSNEQFF.

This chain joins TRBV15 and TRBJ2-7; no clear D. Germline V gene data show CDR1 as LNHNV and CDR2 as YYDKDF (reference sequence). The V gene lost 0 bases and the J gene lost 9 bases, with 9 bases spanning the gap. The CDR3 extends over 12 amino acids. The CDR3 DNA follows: TGTGCCACCAGCAGAGATTTACTGGTGCAGTACTTC. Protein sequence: CATSRDLLVQYF.

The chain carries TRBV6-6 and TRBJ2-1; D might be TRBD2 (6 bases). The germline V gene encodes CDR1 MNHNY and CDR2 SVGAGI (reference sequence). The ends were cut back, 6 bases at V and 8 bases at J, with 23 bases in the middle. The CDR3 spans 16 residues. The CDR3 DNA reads TGTGCCAGCAGGGAACAGCGGGCCCTACCGAGGGATGAGCAGTTCTTC. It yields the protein CASREQRALPRDEQFF.

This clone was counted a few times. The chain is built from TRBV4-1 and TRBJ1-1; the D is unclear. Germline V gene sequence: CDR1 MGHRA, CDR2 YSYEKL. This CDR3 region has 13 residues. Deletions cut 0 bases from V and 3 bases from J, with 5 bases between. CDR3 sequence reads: CASSQDSDTEAFF. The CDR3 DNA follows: TGCGCCAGCAGCCAAGATTCGGACACTGAAGCTTTCTTT.